The source of this T cell receptor (beta chain) is a study of CD8 T cells in Susac syndrome. RNA, at roughly 0.5 to 1 ug, was reverse transcribed with random hexamers. TCRdb re-called the immunoSEQ multiplex PCR reads with MiXCR, one entry per CDR3 protein. The data hold under 80,000 distinct CDR3 sequences, with about 93% observed a single time. General study points: The CD4+ T cell repertoires from Susac syndrome exhibited no clonal expansion.

The CDR3 is made up of 14 amino acids. In germline, CDR1 is MNHEY, CDR2 SVGAGI. Trimming took 6 bases from V and 5 from J; bases not matched to a gene: 6. With respect to this clonotype: Its antigen is not identified.

This sequence joins TRBV6-5 and TRBJ2-2, with 7 bases fitting TRBD1. The sequencing input was CD4+ T cells from PBMCs. The sequence was collected from a human donor with Susac syndrome. The CDR3 here is CASRRQGGTGELFF. The CDR3 nucleotides are TGTGCCAGCAGGCGACAGGGCGGGACCGGGGAGCTGTTTTTT.